This TCR beta chain emerged from a study of blood T cells in healthy people across ages. A second PCR of roughly 7 to 11 cycles used a sample-barcoded 5' primer and a J-beta primer mix. Every cDNA was tagged by a template-switch adaptor with 12 random nucleotides. MiXCR, run by TCRdb on the 5' RACE reads, gives a single entry per CDR3 protein. The data hold more than 1.4 million distinct CDR3 sequences, with 35% to 45% observed a single time. Germline V gene data show CDR1 as MGHRA and CDR2 as YSYEKL. The CDR3 runs 15 residues. V lost 3 bases, J lost 2 bases, and 5 bases stayed unmatched. The sequence derives from a woman between 18 and 30 years old in good health. Sequences were obtained from blood. The chain combines TRBV4-1 with TRBJ2-3; 7 bases match TRBD2. In DNA form, the CDR3 reads TGCGCCAGCAGCCAGGAGCGGGACCCCACAGATACGCAGTATTTT. Protein sequence: CASSQERDPTDTQYF.